This T cell receptor (beta chain) was sequenced during a study of blood T cell repertoires in COVID-19. Profiling relied on immunoSEQ multiplex PCR, and the TCRdb table lists in-frame clones only, not all of them. The repertoire includes around 390,000 clones, roughly 89% of them detected once, and roughly a tenth sits in the top ten. After removal of 4 bases from V and 4 bases from J, the junction contained 7 bases not matched to a gene. Per the germline V gene, CDR1 is MGHDK and CDR2 is SYGVNS. This CDR3 is built from 15 residues. Self-reported history from a screening survey and questionnaire set each donor's cohort.

This chain connects TRBV25-1 to TRBJ1-1; TRBD1 agrees at 9 bases. Sequencing was done on a sample of PBMCs or T cells enriched from blood (not recorded which). The sequence came from a woman in her fifties or sixties who had recovered from COVID-19. CDR3 bases: TGTGCCAGCAGTGCCCGGACAGGGGACTCCACTGAAGCTTTCTTT. Translated: CASSARTGDSTEAFF. Based on the CDR3 plus reference TRBV25-1 and TRBJ1-1, the full variable domain is EADIYQTPRYLVIGTGKKITLECSQTMGHDKMYWYQQDPGMELHLIHYSYGVNSTEKGDLSSESTVSRIRTEHFPLTLESARPSHTSQYLCASSARTGDSTEAFFGQGTRLTVV.